This T cell receptor (beta chain) stems from a study of identifying expanded T cells in peripheral blood. Whole-study results and caveats: Technical replicates showed about 1.2 changed clones; about 2 weeks about 16.4; four weeks 19. Across healthy donors, higher total template counts meant significantly greater roughly 2-week count variance.

Sequenced by immunoSEQ multiplex PCR; TCRdb stores in-frame clones only, minus some. The table records 75,000 to 95,000 clones, 70% to 90% of them present only once. With respect to this clone: Its antigen remains unknown.

During the collection period, no donor immune events like infections were recorded. Sequenced input: blood. The clonotype originates from a person between 18 and 69 years old in good health.

CDR3 nucleotides: TGCGCCAGCAGCTTGGTTAAAGGGACAGCGAACACCGGGGAGCTGTTTTTT. Its protein product is CASSLVKGTANTGELFF. The chain combines TRBV5-1 with TRBJ2-2, with TRBD1 identical over 7 bases. V trimming: 0 bases; J trimming: 0 bases; junction bases outside the gene matches: 5. There are 17 residues in the CDR3. The germline V gene has CDR1 SGHRS and CDR2 YFSETQ.